This TCR beta chain is from a study of control samples from healthy donors and cancer patients. CDR1 and CDR2 (germline): MNHEY, SVGAGI. The CDR3 loop spans 14 amino acids. V was pared by 6 bases and J by 2 bases, with 11 bases between. Sequencing was performed with immunoSEQ multiplex PCR; in TCRdb, only in-frame clones are kept and a portion is missing. The sample consists of about 130,000 clones, approximately 94% of them appearing once. The gene calls are TRBV6-5 and TRBJ1-3, with unresolved D. The sample was PBMCs. This sequence was found in a man over 45 with head and neck cancer. CDR3 residues: CASRRRMPGNTIYF. Written as DNA, the CDR3 is TGTGCCAGCAGAAGACGGATGCCTGGAAACACCATATATTTT.